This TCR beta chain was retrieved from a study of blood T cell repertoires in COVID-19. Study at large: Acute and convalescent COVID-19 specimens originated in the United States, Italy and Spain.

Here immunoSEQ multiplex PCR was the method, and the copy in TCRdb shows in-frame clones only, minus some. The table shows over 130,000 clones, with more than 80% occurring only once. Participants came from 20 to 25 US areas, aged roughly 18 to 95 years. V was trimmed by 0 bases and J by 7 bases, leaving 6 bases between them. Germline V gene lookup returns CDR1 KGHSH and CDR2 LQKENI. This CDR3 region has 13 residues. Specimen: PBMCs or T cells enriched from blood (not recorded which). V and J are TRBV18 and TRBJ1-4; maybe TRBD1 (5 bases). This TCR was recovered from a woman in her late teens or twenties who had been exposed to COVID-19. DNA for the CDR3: TGTGCCAGCTCACCACCAGGGGCTGAAAAACTGTTTTTT. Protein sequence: CASSPPGAEKLFF.